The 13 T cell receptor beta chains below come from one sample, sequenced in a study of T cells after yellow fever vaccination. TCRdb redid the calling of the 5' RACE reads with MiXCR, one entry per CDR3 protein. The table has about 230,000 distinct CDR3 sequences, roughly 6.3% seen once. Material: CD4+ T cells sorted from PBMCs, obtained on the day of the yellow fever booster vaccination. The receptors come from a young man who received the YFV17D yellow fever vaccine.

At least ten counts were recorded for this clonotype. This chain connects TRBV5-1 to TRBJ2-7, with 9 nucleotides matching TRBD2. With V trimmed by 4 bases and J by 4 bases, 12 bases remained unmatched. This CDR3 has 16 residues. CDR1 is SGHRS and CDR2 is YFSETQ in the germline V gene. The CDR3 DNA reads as TGCGCCAGCAGCCCGGGGGGGACTAGCATTTCTTACGAGCAGTACTTC. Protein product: CASSPGGTSISYEQYF.

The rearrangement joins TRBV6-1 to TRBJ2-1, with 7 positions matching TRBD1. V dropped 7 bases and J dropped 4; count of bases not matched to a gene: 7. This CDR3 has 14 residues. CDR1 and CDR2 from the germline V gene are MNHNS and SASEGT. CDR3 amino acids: CASNTPGQYNEQFF. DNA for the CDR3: TGTGCCAGCAACACACCGGGACAGTACAATGAGCAGTTCTTC.

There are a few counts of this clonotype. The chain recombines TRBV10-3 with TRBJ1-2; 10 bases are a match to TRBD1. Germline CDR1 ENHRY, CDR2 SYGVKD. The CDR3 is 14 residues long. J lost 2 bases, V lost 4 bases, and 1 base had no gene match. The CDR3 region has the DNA TGTGCCATCAGTGCGGGACAGGGGAACTATGGCTACACCTTC. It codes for CAISAGQGNYGYTF.

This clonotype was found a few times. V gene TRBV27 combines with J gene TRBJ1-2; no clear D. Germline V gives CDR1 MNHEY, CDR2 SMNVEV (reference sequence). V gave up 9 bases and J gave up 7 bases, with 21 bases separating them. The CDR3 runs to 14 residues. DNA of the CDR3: TGTGCCAGGAACTTCACCCCTCTCCTGGCTGGCTACACCTTC. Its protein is CARNFTPLLAGYTF.

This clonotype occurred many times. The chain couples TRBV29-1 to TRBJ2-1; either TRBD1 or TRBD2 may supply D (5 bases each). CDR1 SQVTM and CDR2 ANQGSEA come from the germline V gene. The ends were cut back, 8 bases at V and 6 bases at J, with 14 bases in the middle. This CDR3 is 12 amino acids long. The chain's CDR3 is CSIKHGTNEQFF. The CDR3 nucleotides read TGCAGCATTAAGCATGGGACCAATGAGCAGTTCTTC.

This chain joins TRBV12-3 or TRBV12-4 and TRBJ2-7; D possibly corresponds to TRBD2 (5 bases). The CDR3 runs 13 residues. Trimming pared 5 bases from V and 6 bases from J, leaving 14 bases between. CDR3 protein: CASSPRANTEQYF. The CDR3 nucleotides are TGTGCCAGCAGTCCGAGGGCCAATACCGAGCAGTACTTC.

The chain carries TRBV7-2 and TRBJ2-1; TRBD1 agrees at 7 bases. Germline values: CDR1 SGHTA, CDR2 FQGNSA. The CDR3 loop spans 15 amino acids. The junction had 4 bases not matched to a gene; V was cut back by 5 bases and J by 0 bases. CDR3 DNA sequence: TGTGCCAGCAGCAACAGGGGAGTCTCCTACAATGAGCAGTTCTTC. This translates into CASSNRGVSYNEQFF.

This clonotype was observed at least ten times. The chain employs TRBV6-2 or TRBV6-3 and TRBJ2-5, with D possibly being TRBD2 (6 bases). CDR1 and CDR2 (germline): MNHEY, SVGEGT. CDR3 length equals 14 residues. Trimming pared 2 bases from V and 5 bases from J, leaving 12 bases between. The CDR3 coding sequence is TGTGCCAGCAGTTACGGCGGGAACGTCGAGACCCAGTACTTC. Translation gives CASSYGGNVETQYF.

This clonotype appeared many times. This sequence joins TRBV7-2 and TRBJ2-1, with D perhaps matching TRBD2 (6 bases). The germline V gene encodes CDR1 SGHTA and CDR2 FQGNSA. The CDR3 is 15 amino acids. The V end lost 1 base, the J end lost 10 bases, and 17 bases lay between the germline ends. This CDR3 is CASSLGGGFSREQFF. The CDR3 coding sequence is TGTGCCAGCAGCTTAGGAGGAGGGTTTTCTAGGGAGCAGTTCTTC.

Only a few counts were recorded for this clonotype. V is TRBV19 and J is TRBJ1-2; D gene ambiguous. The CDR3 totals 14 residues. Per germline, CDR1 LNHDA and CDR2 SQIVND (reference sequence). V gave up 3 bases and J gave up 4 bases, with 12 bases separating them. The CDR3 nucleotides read TGTGCCAGTAGTATTCTCCCAGATTTCTATGGCTACACCTTC. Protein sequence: CASSILPDFYGYTF.

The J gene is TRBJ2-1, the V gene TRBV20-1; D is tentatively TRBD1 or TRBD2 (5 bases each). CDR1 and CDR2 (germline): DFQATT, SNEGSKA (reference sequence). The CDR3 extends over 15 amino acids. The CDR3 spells CSARPRASKYNEQFF. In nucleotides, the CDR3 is TGCAGCGCAAGACCCAGGGCTAGCAAATACAATGAGCAGTTCTTC.

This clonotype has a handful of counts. CDR3 nucleotide sequence: TGCGCCAGCAGCCCTCTCTTGGGAGTCCTTTCTCCTGGCTACACCTTC. This translates into CASSPLLGVLSPGYTF. The chain is built from TRBV5-1 and TRBJ1-2, with unresolved D. Trimming left V 4 bases short and J 7 bases short, with 23 bases between. Germline CDR1 SGHRS, CDR2 YFSETQ. The CDR3 is made up of 16 amino acids.

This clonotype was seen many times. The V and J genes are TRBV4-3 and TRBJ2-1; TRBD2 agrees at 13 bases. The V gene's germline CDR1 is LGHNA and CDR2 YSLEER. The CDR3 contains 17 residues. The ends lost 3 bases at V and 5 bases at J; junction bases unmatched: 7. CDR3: CASSHLSGTSGDNEQFF. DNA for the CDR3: TGCGCCAGCAGCCATTTATCCGGGACTAGCGGGGACAATGAGCAGTTCTTC.